This T cell receptor beta chain was found in a study of regulatory T cells in long-lasting Graves disease (dated by TCRdb to 2020 to 2023). For the wider study: Patients with newly diagnosed Graves' disease had been on antithyroid drugs for under 3 months. The study took place in China and was registered as a clinical trial. A total of around 35 samples underwent TCR sequencing: some 13 from persistent and roughly 20 from newly diagnosed Graves' disease patients. Peripheral blood TCR sequencing and RNA sequencing compared persistent Graves' disease patients with newly diagnosed Graves' disease patients. The study at large found these results: Sequencing and analysis were restricted to the TCR beta chain. Patients with persistent disease shared more public clonotypes (about 2,700) than newly diagnosed patients did (approximately 1,000). The authors noted that the small sample size was a limitation that may lower accuracy. Peripheral blood alone was examined, since thyroid tissue, which constituted the primary lesion, could not be accessed. Preferential use of TRBV28, TRBJ1-2 and TRBJ2-5 was observed in persistent disease, whereas TRBV20-1 and TRBJ2-1 were favored in newly diagnosed disease. Persistent Graves' disease patients showed lower TCR Shannon entropy and fewer highly expanded clones than newly diagnosed patients, suggesting clonal expansion.

CDR1 and CDR2 were assigned from the germline V gene (reference sequence) as DFQATT and SNEGSKA. From cysteine to phenylalanine, the CDR3 is 13 amino acids long. The CDR3 DNA has 39 bases and is translated from base 1. After removal of 3 bases from V and 7 bases from J, the junction retains 6 bases not matched to a gene. The library was made by multiplex PCR. The listed sequencing device is Illumina HiSeq 4000. CDR3 regions were amplified by Arm-PCR with iRepertoire HTBI primers to construct TCR beta libraries. Before sequencing, the PCR products went through gel purification. For the original study's pipeline: A total of roughly 67 TRBV and 14 TRBJ segments were identified across samples and were used for gene usage analysis of CDR3 amino acid clonotypes. COPE and FqMerger were used to merge the filtered high-quality paired reads into contigs. BLAST was used to align contigs to IMGT TRBV, TRBD and TRBJ reference genes, with CDR3 defined following IMGT. Highly expanded clones were defined as clonotypes with a frequency above 0.1%. Shannon entropy served as the measure of repertoire diversity, while the Gini coefficient captured V-J evenness. A clonotype was considered public if more than one individual shared it. The raw public data were reprocessed by TCRdb itself: fastp quality trimming at Q25, MiXCR clonotype calling, in-frame beta chains only. Each CDR3 protein appears once, grouped with its most common genes and DNA. What appears here as the V and J calls and clone size reflects TCRdb's work, not the paper's. The sample table shows about 610,000 distinct CDR3 sequences, and 15% to 20% are seen once. The top ten constitute 12% of the sample.

This clonotype was counted between two and nine times. Its target antigen remains unknown. There are no base qualities to consult, and no much larger clone falls within one base. The intended sense of this specimen's time point label: newly diagnosed GD, antithyroid drugs for less than 3 months. For both TCR sequencing and RNA sequencing, RNA was extracted from PBMCs in TRIzol. Graves' disease was diagnosed according to American Thyroid Association guidelines. The patients came from an endocrinology department in Xi'an, China. Each patient gave 8.5 to 9.5 milliliters of peripheral blood, collected in an EDTA anticoagulant tube. Ficoll Paque Plus density gradient separation was used to isolate PBMCs, and no additional T cell sorting was done. An Agilent 2100 Bioanalyzer and agarose gel were used to check RNA quality, while a NanoDrop 2000 measured RNA concentration. These data were likewise used in another study, on T cells in Graves' hyperthyroidism and ophthalmopathy. In that second paper, the authors write: Stable Graves' hyperthyroidism was defined as the absence of progression to ophthalmopathy over 18 months of follow-up. Hyperthyroidism patients were newly diagnosed, with disease duration under 2 months, and aged 18 to 65 years. Patients with uncontrolled infections, other autoimmune diseases, pregnancy or lactation were excluded. Diagnoses relied on clinical symptoms, serum thyroxine and TRAb, thyroid ultrasound and orbital computed tomography. The TCR CDR3 was subjected to a first round of RT-PCR using the HTBI primer set and the Qiagen OneStep RT-PCR kit. Most expanded thyroid clonotypes (frequency above 0.001) were also detected in blood, a finding suggesting that blood repertoires may reflect thyroid immune responses. Ophthalmopathy was separated from stable hyperthyroidism by a 13 V-J signature model, with about 88% sensitivity and about 81% specificity obtained in cross-validation and 80%/75% obtained in testing. During validation, the model predicted progression to ophthalmopathy a median of approximately six months ahead of onset, with roughly 65% sensitivity and roughly 72% specificity. To identify distinguishing TCR V-J signatures, a discovery cohort of around 98 patients was used, comprising 40 to 45 with Graves' ophthalmopathy and around 57 with stable Graves' hyperthyroidism. Whether ophthalmopathy could be predicted prospectively was tested in an independent validation cohort made up of 18 to 20 hyperthyroidism patients plus 17 patients who later progressed to ophthalmopathy. The roughly 90 discovery patients were divided at random into training and test sets in a 7:3 ratio. The study also compared thyroid tissue and blood T-cell repertoires from 6 or 7 Graves' hyperthyroidism patients. Following sampling, methimazole starting at 30 mg daily was given to hyperthyroidism patients, and high-dose intravenous methylprednisolone was given to ophthalmopathy patients. A second multiplex PCR round built the libraries, followed by size selection and purification. Sequencing of the libraries was done on an Illumina HiSeq2000 using paired-end 100 bp reads. SOAPnuke was used to process the raw data, throwing out any read that contained adapters or uncalled bases, had a mean Phred below 15, or lacked an exact constant-primer or identifier match. COPE v1.2.5 was used to merge high-quality paired reads, and clonotypes were defined as unique nucleotide sequences. Clonotypes were aligned to IMGT TRBV, TRBD and TRBJ reference segments using MiTCR v1.1. The analysis included only V-J combinations with a frequency above 0.0001, which together covered 98% to 99.2% of the repertoires. The TCS score was defined as the ratio of F50 (clonal expansion) to E x V (chaos), calculated using BLOSUM62-based TCRdist between CDR3 peptides within each V-J. Welch's t-statistics and random forest reduced approximately 520 V-J features to roughly 13, which were used in a naive Bayes classifier (R e1071). Sample size was not statistically predetermined, and investigators were not blinded to group allocation. TCR Vbeta CDR3 sequencing of 120 to 150 peripheral blood samples (around 45 ophthalmopathy, 75 hyperthyroidism and approximately 17 progressor patients) is reported in the paper.

The material was peripheral blood mononuclear cells (PBMCs), obtained at new diagnosis, from a patient treated with antithyroid drugs. This TCR was recovered from a man younger than 30 with Graves disease. Donor details come from another sample of the same person, matched by shared clones. The V and J genes are TRBV20-1 and TRBJ2-7; 10 central bases correspond to TRBD2. In nucleotide form, the sequence is TGCAGTGCTAGGGAGCGGGAGGGCAAAGAGCAGTACTTC. The translation is CSAREREGKEQYF.